Below, 4 T cell receptor beta chains from the same sample are listed, as sequenced in a study of CD8 T cells in Susac syndrome. A quantity of about 0.5 to 1 ug RNA underwent reverse transcription using random hexamers. TCRdb called the immunoSEQ multiplex PCR reads again in MiXCR, with one record for every CDR3 protein. The data show fewer than 150,000 distinct CDR3 sequences, 95% seen once. Material for sequencing was CD8+ T cells from PBMCs. The receptors derive from a human donor with Susac syndrome.

The chain employs TRBV15 and TRBJ2-1; no definite D call. This CDR3 contains 14 residues. Trimming shortened V by 1 base and J by 4 bases, and 8 bases separated the two germline ends. Per germline, CDR1 LNHNV and CDR2 YYDKDF (reference sequence). The CDR3 DNA is TGTGCCACCAGCAGAGTACCGGATTACAATGAGCAGTTCTTC. This translates into CATSRVPDYNEQFF.

CDR3 sequence: CSASWQGYGDGYTF. The CDR3 bases are TGCAGTGCTAGTTGGCAGGGCTATGGTGATGGCTACACCTTC. The genes are TRBV20-1 and TRBJ1-2, with a weak D call TRBD1 (5 bases). V lost 3 bases to trimming and J lost 6 bases, with 17 bases between them. Germline lookup yields CDR1 DFQATT and CDR2 SNEGSKA (reference sequence). This CDR3 has 14 amino acids.

The chain has TRBV27 and TRBJ2-7; D possibly corresponds to TRBD2 (5 bases). The ends were cut back, 2 bases at V and 3 bases at J, with 8 bases in the middle. The CDR3 sequence is 13 residues long. Germline loops: CDR1 MNHEY, CDR2 SMNVEV (reference sequence). CDR3 nucleotide sequence: TGTGCCAGCAGTTTACAAGGAGGCTACGAGCAGTACTTC. Its protein is CASSLQGGYEQYF.

Details on this clonotype: One junction end disagrees with the germline gene, perhaps due to a read error. The J gene is TRBJ1-5, the V gene TRBV6-1, with TRBD1 identical over 9 bases. Germline V gene data show CDR1 as MNHNS and CDR2 as SASEGT. The CDR3 has 19 amino acids. The CDR3 nucleotides are TGCCCCGCTGCCCCCGCCCCCCGACAGGGGGATGTTAGCAATCAGCCCCAGCATTTT. It translates to CPAAPAPRQGDVSNQPQHF.